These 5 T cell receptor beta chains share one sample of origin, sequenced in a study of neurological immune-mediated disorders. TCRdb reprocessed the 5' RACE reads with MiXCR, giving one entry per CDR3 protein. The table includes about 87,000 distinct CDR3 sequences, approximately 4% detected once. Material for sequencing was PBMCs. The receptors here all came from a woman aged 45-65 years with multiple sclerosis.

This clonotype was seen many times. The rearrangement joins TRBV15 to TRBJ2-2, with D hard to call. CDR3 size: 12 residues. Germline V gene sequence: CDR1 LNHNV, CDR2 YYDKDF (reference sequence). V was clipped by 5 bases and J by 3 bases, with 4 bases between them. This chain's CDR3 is CATSLDTGELFF. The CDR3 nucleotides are TGTGCCACCAGCCTCGACACCGGGGAGCTGTTTTTT. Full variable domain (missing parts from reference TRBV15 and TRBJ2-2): DAMVIQNPRYQVTQFGKPVTLSCSQTLNHNVMYWYQQKSSQAPKLLFHYYDKDFNNEADTPDNFQSRRPNTSFCFLDIRSPGLGDTAMYLCATSLDTGELFFGEGSRLTVL.

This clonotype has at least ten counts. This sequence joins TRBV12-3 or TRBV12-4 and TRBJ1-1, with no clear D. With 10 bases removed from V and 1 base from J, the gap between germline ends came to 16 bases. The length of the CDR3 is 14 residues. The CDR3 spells CATSRLPANTEAFF. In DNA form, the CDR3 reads TGTGCCACTTCCAGGCTACCCGCGAACACTGAAGCTTTCTTT.

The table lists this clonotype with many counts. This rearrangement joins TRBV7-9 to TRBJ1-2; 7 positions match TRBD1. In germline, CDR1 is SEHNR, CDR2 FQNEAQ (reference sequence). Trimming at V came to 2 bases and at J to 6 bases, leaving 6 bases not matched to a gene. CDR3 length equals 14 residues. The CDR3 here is CASSLFEGAHGYTF. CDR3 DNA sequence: TGTGCCAGCAGCTTATTTGAGGGGGCGCATGGCTACACCTTC.

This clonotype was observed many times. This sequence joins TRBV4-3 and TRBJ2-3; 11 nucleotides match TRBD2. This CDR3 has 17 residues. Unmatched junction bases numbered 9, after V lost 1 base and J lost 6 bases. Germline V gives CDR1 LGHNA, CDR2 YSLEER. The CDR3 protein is CASSQVVVAGGWDTQYF. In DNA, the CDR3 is TGCGCCAGCAGCCAAGTGGTGGTAGCGGGGGGGTGGGATACGCAGTATTTT.

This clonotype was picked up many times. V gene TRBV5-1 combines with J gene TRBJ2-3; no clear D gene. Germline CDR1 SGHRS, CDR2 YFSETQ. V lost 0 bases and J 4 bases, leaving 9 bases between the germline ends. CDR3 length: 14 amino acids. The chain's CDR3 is CASSLDPVPDTQYF. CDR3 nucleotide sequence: TGCGCCAGCAGCTTGGATCCGGTCCCAGATACGCAGTATTTT.